Described below is a single TCR beta chain sequence and its context. Authors' methods: The assay estimated nucleated cells by amplifying reference gene primers. TCRdb's copy holds only in-frame clones and misses some; the assay was immunoSEQ multiplex PCR. The DNA was the basis for D and trimming; V, J and clone size are from that table. This sample has under 250,000 clones, with 85% found just once. The data derive from a study of blood T cell repertoires in COVID-19. The CDR3 covers 15 residues. Germline trimming cut 1 base from V and 7 bases from J; bases unmatched to any gene: 6. Per germline, CDR1 SGHTA and CDR2 FQGNSA.

The sequencing input was PBMCs or T cells enriched from blood (not recorded which). This chain connects TRBV7-2 to TRBJ1-3; 8 bases align to TRBD1. This sequence was found in a woman aged 50 to 60 with acute COVID-19. The chain's CDR3 is CASSLGTGNANTIYF. The CDR3, as DNA: TGTGCCAGCAGCTTAGGGACAGGGAATGCGAACACCATATATTTT.